This TCR beta chain was recorded in a study of blood T cell repertoires in COVID-19. Background on the study: Material from acute and convalescent COVID-19 was sourced from the United States, Italy and Spain. PBMCs, B-cell-depleted T cells, or T cells provided the cDNA or gDNA that made up the material.

In the original workflow: Amplification of reference gene primers was used by the study to estimate nucleated cell counts. Some clones are missing from TCRdb's copy, which holds only in-frame ones; the method was immunoSEQ multiplex PCR. V and J calls and clone size are copied from that table; D and trimming were computed from the DNA. The data contain approximately 11,000 clones, roughly 83% of them singletons. Deletions cut 7 bases from V and 5 bases from J, with 8 bases between. The CDR3 is made up of 11 amino acids. By share, this clone counts as medium-sized (0.01 to 0.1%). The rearrangement links TRBV12-3 or TRBV12-4 to TRBJ2-5; D gene ambiguous. The sequencing sample was made of peripheral blood. The receptor was derived from a human donor in a cohort sampled during active COVID-19. DNA for the CDR3: TGTGCCAGCACCTCTTCGGAGACCCAGTACTTC. Translated, it gives CASTSSETQYF.